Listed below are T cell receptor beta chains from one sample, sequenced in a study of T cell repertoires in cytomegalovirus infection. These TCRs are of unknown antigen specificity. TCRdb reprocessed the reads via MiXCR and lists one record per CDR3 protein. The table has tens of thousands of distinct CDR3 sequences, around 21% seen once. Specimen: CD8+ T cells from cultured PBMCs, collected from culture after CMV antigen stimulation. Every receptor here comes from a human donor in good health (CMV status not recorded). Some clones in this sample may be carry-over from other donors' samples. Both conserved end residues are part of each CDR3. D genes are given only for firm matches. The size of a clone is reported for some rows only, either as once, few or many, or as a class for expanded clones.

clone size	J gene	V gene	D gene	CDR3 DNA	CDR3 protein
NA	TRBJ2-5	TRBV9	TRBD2	TGTGCCAGCTCTAGCGGGGGGGCAGAGACCCAGTACTTC	CASSSGGAETQYF
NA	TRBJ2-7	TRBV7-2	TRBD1	TGTGCCAGCAGCCGCTGGGACAGGGCAAGCGAGCAGTACTTC	CASSRWDRASEQYF
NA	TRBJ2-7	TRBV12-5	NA	TGTGCTAGCGGTGGGAGGAGCTCCTACGAGCAGTACTTC	CASGGRSSYEQYF
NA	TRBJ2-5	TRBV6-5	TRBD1	TGTGCCAGCAGTTACACACAGGGGGTTCAAGAGACCCAGTACTTC	CASSYTQGVQETQYF
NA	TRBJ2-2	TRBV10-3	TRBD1	TGTGCCATCAGTGAGTTAAGCCCGGGACAGCTATTGTCGGACACCGGGGAGCTGTTTTTT	CAISELSPGQLLSDTGELFF
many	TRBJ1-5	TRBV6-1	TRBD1	TGTGCCAGCATTGGACAGGGCGTCTTGAATAGCAATCAGCCCCAGCATTTT	CASIGQGVLNSNQPQHF
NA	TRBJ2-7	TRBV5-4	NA	TGTGCCAGCAGCTTGGCCGGAGGGGATTACGAGCAGTACTTC	CASSLAGGDYEQYF
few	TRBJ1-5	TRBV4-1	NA	TGCGCCAGCAGCCAGGCAACGATTAGCAATCAGCCCCAGCATTTT	CASSQATISNQPQHF
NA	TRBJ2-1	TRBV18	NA	TGTGCCCACTTACCCCTGGACAATGAGCAGTTCTTC	CAHLPLDNEQFF
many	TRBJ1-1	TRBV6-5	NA	TGTGCCAGCAGTTACGCACTACAGGGGAACACTGAAGCTTTCTTT	CASSYALQGNTEAFF
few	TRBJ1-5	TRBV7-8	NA	TGTGCCAGCAGGTTAACCGCAGGTTATAGCAATCAGCCCCAGCATTTT	CASRLTAGYSNQPQHF
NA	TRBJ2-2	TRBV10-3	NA	TGTGCCATCAGTGTAGATGTGGGCGGCGGGGAGCTGTTTTTT	CAISVDVGGGELFF
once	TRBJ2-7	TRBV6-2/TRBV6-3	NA	TGTGCCAGCAGTCCTGCCCTGGGGAGTTACGAGCAGTACTTC	CASSPALGSYEQYF
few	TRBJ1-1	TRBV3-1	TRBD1	TGTGACAGCAGCCAAGACCGAACTGACAGGGTTGAAGCTTTCTTT	CDSSQDRTDRVEAFF
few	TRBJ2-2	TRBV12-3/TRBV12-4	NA	TGTGCCAGCAGTTTACCCATCTCGCCAAGTGCCGGGGAGCTGTTTTTT	CASSLPISPSAGELFF
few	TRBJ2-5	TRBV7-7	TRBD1	TGTGCTAGCAGCCTTCCGGGACAGGGGGCCGGAGAGACCCAGTACTTC	CASSLPGQGAGETQYF
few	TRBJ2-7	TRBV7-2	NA	TGTGCCAGCGGATATCCGGGTGGTTACGAGCAGTACTTC	CASGYPGGYEQYF
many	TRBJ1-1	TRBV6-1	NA	TGTGCCAGCAGTGAACGTCCGGATGCAATGAACACTGAAGCTTTCTTT	CASSERPDAMNTEAFF
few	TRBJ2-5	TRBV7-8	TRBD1	TGTGCCAGCAGCCTCCGGACAGGGCTACAAGAGACCCAGTACTTC	CASSLRTGLQETQYF
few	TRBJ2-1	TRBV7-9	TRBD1	TGTGCCAGCAGCCTACAGGGGGCTTACAATGAGCAGTTCTTC	CASSLQGAYNEQFF
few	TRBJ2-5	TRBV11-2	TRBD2	TGTGCCAGCAGCACGGCTAGCGGGGACCAAGAGACCCAGTACTTC	CASSTASGDQETQYF
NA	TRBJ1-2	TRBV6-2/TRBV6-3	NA	TGTGCCAGCAGTTACGGGACTGAAGCTAACTATGGCTACACCTTC	CASSYGTEANYGYTF
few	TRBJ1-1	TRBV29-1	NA	TGCAGCTTTTATTGGGGGTTCACTGAAGCTTTCTTT	CSFYWGFTEAFF
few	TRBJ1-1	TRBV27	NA	TGTGCCAGCAGTGTATCGCTGCGGACTGAAGCTTTCTTT	CASSVSLRTEAFF
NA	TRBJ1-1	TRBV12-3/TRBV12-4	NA	TGTGCCAGCAGTGCCTCAGGGCTTGGCACTGAAGCTTTCTTT	CASSASGLGTEAFF
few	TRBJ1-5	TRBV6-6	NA	TGTGCCAGCAGTTACTCGGGGGCTGGTCAGCCCCAGCATTTT	CASSYSGAGQPQHF
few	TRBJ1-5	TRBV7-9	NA	TGTGCCAGCAGCCTGGACGGCCTCCCCCTCAATCAGCCCCAGCATTTT	CASSLDGLPLNQPQHF
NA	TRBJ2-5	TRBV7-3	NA	TGTGCCAGCAGCTTAAATGGCGGGGAGTACCAAGAGACCCAGTACTTC	CASSLNGGEYQETQYF
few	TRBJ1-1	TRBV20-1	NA	TGCAGTGCCAACGGGCCCGGGGACACTGAAGCTTTCTTT	CSANGPGDTEAFF
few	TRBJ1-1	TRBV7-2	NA	TGTGCCAGCAGCTTAAGTCCGGGACCAATGAACACTGAAGCTTTCTTT	CASSLSPGPMNTEAFF
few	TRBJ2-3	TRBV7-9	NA	TGTGCCAGCAGCCCTCCTATTTCCACAGATACGCAGTATTTT	CASSPPISTDTQYF
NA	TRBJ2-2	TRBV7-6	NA	TGTGCCAGCAGCTCCGAAGGGGGTACGGACACCGGGGAGCTGTTTTTT	CASSSEGGTDTGELFF
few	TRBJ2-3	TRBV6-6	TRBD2	TGTGCCAGCAGGCTAGCGGGGGGGCCGGAAGATACGCAGTATTTT	CASRLAGGPEDTQYF
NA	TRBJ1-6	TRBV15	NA	TGTGCCACCAGCGACCTTAATTCACCCCTCCACTTT	CATSDLNSPLHF
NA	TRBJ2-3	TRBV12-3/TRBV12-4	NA	TGTGCCAGCAGTTTAAATTCGTGGGACACACTTTATTTT	CASSLNSWDTLYF
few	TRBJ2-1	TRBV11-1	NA	TGTGCCAGCAGCTTAGACTCTGAGCAGTTCTTC	CASSLDSEQFF
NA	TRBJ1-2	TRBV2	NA	TGTGCCAGCAGACCGACACAAAGTGGGTATGGCTACACCTTC	CASRPTQSGYGYTF
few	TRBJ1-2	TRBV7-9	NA	TGTGCCAGCAGCTTAGGACCCCGTACAACGAACTATGGCTACACCTTC	CASSLGPRTTNYGYTF
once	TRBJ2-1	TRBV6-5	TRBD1	TGTGCCAGCAGTCCGGGACAGGGGGACAATGAGCAGTTCTTC	CASSPGQGDNEQFF
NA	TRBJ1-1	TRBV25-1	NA	TGTGCCAGCAGTGACACAGCTAACACTGAAGCTTTCTTT	CASSDTANTEAFF
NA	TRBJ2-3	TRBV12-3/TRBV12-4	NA	TGTGCCAGCAGTTTAGGAGGGGGTATCAGAACAGATACGCAGTATTTT	CASSLGGGIRTDTQYF
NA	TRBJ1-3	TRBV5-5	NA	TGTGCCAGCAGCTTGTTCCAGATTTTCACGATCTCTGGAAACACCATATATTTT	CASSLFQIFTISGNTIYF
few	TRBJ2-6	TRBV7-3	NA	TGTGCCAGCAGCCATAGAGGGGGGAGCTCTGGGGCCAACGTCCTGACTTTC	CASSHRGGSSGANVLTF
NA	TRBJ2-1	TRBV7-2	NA	TGTGCCAGCAGCTTAGGGGGGGGCCGCCACAATGAGCAGTTCTTC	CASSLGGGRHNEQFF
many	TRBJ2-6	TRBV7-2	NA	TGTGCCAGCAGCTCAGGGATTCTTACTGGGGCCAACGTCCTGACTTTC	CASSSGILTGANVLTF
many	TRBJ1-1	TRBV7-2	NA	TGTGCCAGCAGCCCCGTGGGGGCTTGGACTGAAGCTTTCTTT	CASSPVGAWTEAFF
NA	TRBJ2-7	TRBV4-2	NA	TGTGCCAGCAGCCAAAGTACAGCTAACTACGAGCAGTACTTC	CASSQSTANYEQYF
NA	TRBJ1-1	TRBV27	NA	TGTGCCAGCAGTTTAATCGCCCGGGGTCCTGAAGCTTTCTTT	CASSLIARGPEAFF
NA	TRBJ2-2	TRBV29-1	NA	TGCAGCGTTGGGCGAGGTGAAGGGGAGCTGTTTTTT	CSVGRGEGELFF
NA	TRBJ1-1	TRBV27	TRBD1	TGTGCCAGCAGTTTTCACCGGGACAGGGGCATGAACACTGAAGCTTTCTTT	CASSFHRDRGMNTEAFF
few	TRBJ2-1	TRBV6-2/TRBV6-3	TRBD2	TGTGCCAGCAGTTACTATGAGGGCGGGGGAAGAACTGAAAACTACAATGAGCAGTTCTTC	CASSYYEGGGRTENYNEQFF
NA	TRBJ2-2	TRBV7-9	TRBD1	TGTGCCAGCAGTGGGACAGGGAAGAACACCGGGGAGCTGTTTTTT	CASSGTGKNTGELFF
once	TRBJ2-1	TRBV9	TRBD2	TGTGCCAGCAGCTCCCGCCCCGGGACTAGAGACAATGAGCAGTTCTTC	CASSSRPGTRDNEQFF
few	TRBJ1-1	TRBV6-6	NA	TGTGCCAGCAGTTACTCGAGGGGGGGGAAGACTGAAGCTTTCTTT	CASSYSRGGKTEAFF